This T cell receptor (beta chain) is from a study of naive and memory T cell subsets. Study conclusions and caveats: Clonotypes are single alpha or beta chains, not paired receptors. Naive and memory repertoire findings lacked a ground truth for validation.

The germline V gene has CDR1 SGHTA and CDR2 FQGTGA. The CDR3 length is 15 residues. Trimming took 3 bases from V and 4 from J; bases not matched to a gene: 5. The beta constant-region primer was an equimolar mix of two oligonucleotides covering TRBC1 and TRBC2. Four rounds of PCR amplified the ligated cDNA using nested alpha and beta constant-region primers plus SP2. One entry per CDR3 protein, called by TCRdb with MiXCR from the UMI-ligation and nested PCR reads. The sample holds 20,000 to 25,000 distinct CDR3 sequences; around 10% are singletons and the top ten take approximately 22%. Worth noting for this clonotype: What it binds is not known.

The rearrangement links TRBV7-3 to TRBJ2-1, with TRBD2 matching 8 bases. Sequenced sample: central memory CD8+ T cells from blood. This sequence originates from a human donor in good health. This CDR3 is CASSLGLVSYNEQFF. CDR3 DNA: TGTGCCAGCAGCTTGGGACTAGTGTCATACAATGAGCAGTTCTTC.